These 16 T cell receptor beta chains came from one sample sequenced in a study of OX40 agonist ivuxolimab in advanced cancers. Here immunoSEQ multiplex PCR was the method, and the copy in TCRdb shows in-frame clones only, minus some. The data hold 50,000 to 55,000 clones, with over 80% observed a single time. The material was CD4+ or CD8+ T cells sorted from blood, obtained in a trial of the OX40 agonist ivuxolimab. These receptor sequences come from an adult with an advanced solid tumor such as melanoma, head and neck, liver or kidney cancer.

J is TRBJ1-2 and V is TRBV30, with D hard to call. From germline, CDR1 is GTSNPN and CDR2 SVGIG (reference sequence). The CDR3 contains 12 residues. V lost 0 bases to trimming and J lost 8 bases, with 10 bases between them. The CDR3 here is CAWSVMQTGYTF. For the CDR3, the DNA is TGTGCCTGGAGTGTAATGCAAACCGGCTACACCTTC.

V is TRBV30 and J is TRBJ2-7, with D perhaps being TRBD1 or TRBD2 (5 bases each). Germline lookup yields CDR1 GTSNPN and CDR2 SVGIG (reference sequence). The V end was cut by 0 bases, the J end by 8 bases, with 14 bases between. The CDR3 runs to 13 residues. The chain's CDR3 is CAWSVFQRGQQYF. Here the CDR3 DNA reads TGTGCCTGGAGTGTATTCCAAAGGGGACAGCAGTACTTC.

The J gene is TRBJ1-4, the V gene TRBV7-9; 8 bases line up with TRBD1. Germline V gene sequence: CDR1 SEHNR, CDR2 FQNEAQ (reference sequence). Trimming removed 2 bases from V and 7 bases from J; junction bases left unmatched: 6. The CDR3 runs 15 residues. CDR3 protein: CASSLTTGGVEKLFF. The CDR3 nucleotides read TGTGCCAGCAGCTTAACCACAGGGGGTGTTGAAAAACTGTTTTTT.

This chain links TRBV18 with TRBJ1-3; D call uncertain. The CDR3 has 16 residues. The germline V gene has CDR1 KGHSH and CDR2 LQKENI. Trimming stripped 3 bases from V and 0 bases from J, with 12 bases between. The CDR3 nucleotides read TGTGCCAGCTCACCTCCTAACCCTAGCTCTGGAAACACCATATATTTT. This translates into CASSPPNPSSGNTIYF.

The J gene is TRBJ2-7, the V gene TRBV6-5; 7 nucleotides agree with TRBD1. The CDR3 is 14 residues long. V gave up 5 bases and J gave up 2 bases; unmatched junction bases: 6. The V gene's germline CDR1 is MNHEY and CDR2 SVGAGI. The CDR3 sequence is CASSPTTGTYEQYF. CDR3 nucleotides: TGTGCCAGCAGTCCTACGACAGGGACCTACGAGCAGTACTTC.

The rearrangement joins TRBV6-6 to TRBJ1-1; TRBD1 matches 9 bases. The germline V gene encodes CDR1 MNHNY and CDR2 SVGAGI (reference sequence). V was clipped by 6 bases and J by 4 bases; unmatched bases: 6. This CDR3 spans 14 amino acids. DNA of the CDR3: TGTGCCAGCAGACAGGGGGCTAGGGTCACTGAAGCTTTCTTT. It encodes CASRQGARVTEAFF.

The chain is built from TRBV15 and TRBJ1-2; D perhaps matches TRBD1 (5 bases). Looked up from germline, CDR1 is LNHNV and CDR2 is YYDKDF (reference sequence). The CDR3 consists of 19 residues. With 1 base removed from V and 3 bases from J, the gap between germline ends came to 24 bases. The CDR3 region has the DNA TGTGCCACCAGCAGAGCCCCCGGGCCAGGACAAAGGATCCACTATGGCTACACCTTC. Protein sequence: CATSRAPGPGQRIHYGYTF.

V and J are TRBV19 and TRBJ1-6; TRBD1 might be the D (5 bases). The CDR3 consists of 16 residues. Looked up from germline, CDR1 is LNHDA and CDR2 is SQIVND (reference sequence). V was shortened by 3 bases and J by 8 bases, with 17 bases between the two germline ends. This CDR3 reads CASSIPSGGKDSPLHF. CDR3 sequence (DNA): TGTGCCAGTAGTATCCCCTCGGGGGGGAAGGATTCACCCCTCCACTTT.

This clone was seen a single time. This chain joins TRBV18 and TRBJ2-1, with a weak D call TRBD2 (6 bases). CDR3 length: 19 amino acids. Trimming shortened V by 6 bases and J by 6 bases, and 30 bases separated the two germline ends. Germline loops: CDR1 KGHSH, CDR2 LQKENI. In DNA, the CDR3 is TGTGCCAGCTCTCTTTTGGGGGGTTCGCCATCGAGAGAGACCAATGAGCAGTTCTTC. Protein product: CASSLLGGSPSRETNEQFF. Drawing the rest from reference TRBV18 and TRBJ2-1, the complete variable domain is NAGVMQNPRHLVRRRGQEARLRCSPMKGHSHVYWYRQLPEEGLKFMVYLQKENIIDESGMPKERFSAEFPKEGPSILRIQQVVRGDSAAYFCASSLLGGSPSRETNEQFFGPGTRLTVL.

The chain has TRBV29-1 and TRBJ2-1; 7 bases fit TRBD1. Germline V gives CDR1 SQVTM, CDR2 ANQGSEA. The CDR3 contains 15 residues. V was pared by 5 bases and J by 1 base, with 8 bases of the junction left unmatched. CDR3 bases: TGCAGCGTTAACCCCCGACAGGGATCCTACAATGAGCAGTTCTTC. Encoded protein: CSVNPRQGSYNEQFF.

The rearrangement joins TRBV20-1 to TRBJ1-2, with D unresolved. Trimming cost V 0 bases and J 8 bases, with 7 bases left between them. The CDR3 runs 11 residues. Germline CDR1 DFQATT, CDR2 SNEGSKA (reference sequence). DNA of the CDR3: TGCAGTGCTAGAGATCCTAAGGGCTACACCTTC. It translates to CSARDPKGYTF.

The CDR3 loop is CASSQDNIGEKLFF. DNA for the CDR3: TGCGCCAGCAGCCAAGATAATATCGGGGAAAAACTGTTTTTT. The rearrangement uses TRBV4-1 and TRBJ1-4; D is unclear. Trimming stripped 0 bases from V and 8 bases from J, with 10 bases between. Germline lookup yields CDR1 MGHRA and CDR2 YSYEKL. The CDR3 totals 14 residues.

This chain connects TRBV29-1 to TRBJ2-1; D is unresolved. The germline gives CDR1 SQVTM, CDR2 ANQGSEA. The CDR3 runs 10 residues. Trimming pared 3 bases from V and 4 bases from J, leaving 1 base between. This CDR3 is CSVDYNEQFF. In DNA form, the CDR3 reads TGCAGCGTTGATTACAATGAGCAGTTCTTC.

The table lists this clone with a few counts. The rearrangement joins TRBV28 to TRBJ1-1; D ambiguous. There are 15 residues in the CDR3. Germline V gene sequence: CDR1 MDHEN, CDR2 SYDVKM. V gave up 2 bases and J gave up 8 bases, with 18 bases separating them. The CDR3 spells CASSLTQDGLTEAFF. In nucleotides, the CDR3 is TGTGCCAGCAGTTTAACCCAGGACGGACTTACCGAAGCTTTCTTT.

This sequence joins TRBV25-1 and TRBJ1-3; a weak D match, TRBD1 (5 bases). Germline-derived CDR1 and CDR2 are MGHDK and SYGVNS. The CDR3 has 17 residues. Trimming pared 5 bases from V and 0 bases from J, leaving 17 bases between. The CDR3 region has the DNA TGTGCCAGCAGTCCATACCCTGGGGCTCTCTCTGGAAACACCATATATTTT. Its protein product is CASSPYPGALSGNTIYF.

The chain employs TRBV19 and TRBJ1-4, with TRBD1 matching over 8 bases. V lost 4 bases to trimming and J lost 7 bases; unmatched junction nucleotides: 8. The CDR3 has 15 residues. Germline CDR1 reads LNHDA; CDR2 reads SQIVND (reference sequence). CDR3 protein: CASSRPGQVGEKLFF. The CDR3 DNA sequence: TGTGCCAGTAGTAGACCGGGACAGGTCGGTGAAAAACTGTTTTTT.